Following are 12 T cell receptor beta chains from one sample sequenced in a study of shared clonotypes between healthy human individuals. Only in-frame clones appear in the TCRdb table, and some are missing; sequencing was by immunoSEQ multiplex PCR. Among about 330,000 clones, roughly 84% were seen once, and the ten largest hold under 20%. Material for sequencing was memory CD8+ T cells sorted from blood. Sample subset: CD45RO+ cells pooled with CCR7-negative TemRA cells. These receptors were collected from a man aged 18-30 years in good health.

The chain joins TRBV4-1 to TRBJ2-5; TRBD2 matches at 10 bases. The CDR3 runs to 18 residues. Trimming at V came to 3 bases and at J to 0 bases, leaving 10 bases not matched to a gene. Germline lookup yields CDR1 MGHRA and CDR2 YSYEKL. CDR3 sequence reads: CASSQPPGTSVYQETQYF. DNA for the CDR3: TGCGCCAGCAGCCAGCCTCCCGGGACTAGCGTATACCAAGAGACCCAGTACTTC.

The rearrangement links TRBV30 to TRBJ1-2, with D unclear. The CDR3 runs 13 residues. V lost 0 bases and J lost 4, with 9 bases in between. Germline V gene lookup returns CDR1 GTSNPN and CDR2 SVGIG (reference sequence). The CDR3 DNA reads as TGTGCCTGGAGTGTACGACGGCTCTATGGCTACACCTTC. Translating gives CAWSVRRLYGYTF. Supplemented by reference TRBV30 and TRBJ1-2, the full variable domain reads SQTIHQWPATLVQPVGSPLSLECTVEGTSNPNLYWYRQAAGRGLQLLFYSVGIGQISSEVPQNLSASRPQDRQFILSSKKLLLSDSGFYLCAWSVRRLYGYTFGSGTRLTVV.

This chain joins TRBV4-1 and TRBJ2-2; D is ambiguous. This CDR3 contains 14 residues. V was pared by 1 base and J by 6 bases, with 9 bases between. Germline assignment: CDR1 MGHRA and CDR2 YSYEKL. CDR3 coding DNA: TGCGCCAGCAGCCAAGCAGGTACAGCCGGGGAGCTGTTTTTT. As protein: CASSQAGTAGELFF.

In this sample, this clone turned up once. V usage is TRBV29-1 and J usage is TRBJ2-5; maybe TRBD1 (6 bases). V dropped 4 bases and J dropped 1 base, with 10 bases sitting between them. The CDR3 extends over 13 amino acids. The germline V gene encodes CDR1 SQVTM and CDR2 ANQGSEA. Here the CDR3 reads CSVVDRLQETQYF. In nucleotides, the CDR3 is TGCAGCGTTGTTGACAGGCTCCAAGAGACCCAGTACTTC.

This chain joins TRBV5-6 and TRBJ2-7, with TRBD1 matching 8 bases. This CDR3 has 16 amino acids. With V trimmed by 0 bases and J by 2 bases, 7 bases remained unmatched. Per germline, CDR1 SGHDT and CDR2 YYEEEE. The CDR3: CASSLAPGQATYEQYF. The CDR3 DNA follows: TGTGCCAGCAGCTTGGCCCCGGGACAGGCCACCTACGAGCAGTACTTC. The whole variable domain, filled in from reference TRBV5-6 and TRBJ2-7, reads DAGVTQSPTHLIKTRGQQVTLRCSPKSGHDTVSWYQQALGQGPQFIFQYYEEEERQRGNFPDRFSGHQFPNYSSELNVNALLLGDSALYLCASSLAPGQATYEQYFGPGTRLTVT.

V gene TRBV10-1 combines with J gene TRBJ2-7, with TRBD1 as a possible D gene (6 bases). Per the germline V gene, CDR1 is WNHNN and CDR2 is SYGVQD (reference sequence). V lost 6 bases and J lost 3, with 15 bases in between. The length of the CDR3 is 14 residues. For the CDR3, the DNA is TGCGCCAGCAGCGCAGACAGGTTGGACTACGAGCAGTACTTC. This gives the protein CASSADRLDYEQYF.

The chain employs TRBV7-3 and TRBJ2-1; D is unclear. Germline V gene sequence: CDR1 SGHTA, CDR2 FQGTGA. The CDR3 has 13 residues. The V gene lost 0 bases and the J gene lost 5 bases, with 5 bases spanning the gap. Here the CDR3 reads CASSLTGDNEQFF. The CDR3 DNA sequence: TGTGCCAGCAGCTTAACTGGGGACAATGAGCAGTTCTTC.

The chain carries TRBV2 and TRBJ2-5, with 8 bases lining up with TRBD1. This CDR3 is 15 amino acids long. V gave up 8 bases and J gave up 4 bases; unmatched junction bases: 12. Germline values: CDR1 SNHLY, CDR2 FYNNEI. CDR3 coding DNA: TGTGCCAGCTATGATCCGGGACAGGCGGGAGAGACCCAGTACTTC. It encodes CASYDPGQAGETQYF.

V and J are TRBV29-1 and TRBJ1-1, with D perhaps matching TRBD1 (5 bases). The CDR3 length is 13 residues. Looked up from germline, CDR1 is SQVTM and CDR2 is ANQGSEA. Trimming took 3 bases from V and 0 from J, leaving 8 bases between them. Written as DNA, the CDR3 is TGCAGCGTTGAGGCAGGGATGAACACTGAAGCTTTCTTT. Protein: CSVEAGMNTEAFF.

This rearrangement joins TRBV27 to TRBJ2-2; D call uncertain. The CDR3 is 12 residues long. Germline V lookup: CDR1 MNHEY, CDR2 SMNVEV (reference sequence). V was clipped by 3 bases and J by 4 bases, with 3 bases between them. For the CDR3, the DNA is TGTGCCAGCAGTTTCGGCACCGGGGAGCTGTTTTTT. This codes for CASSFGTGELFF.

The chain links TRBV12-5 to TRBJ1-1, with TRBD1 as a possible D gene (5 bases). CDR3 size: 15 residues. Per germline, CDR1 LGHNT and CDR2 FRNRAP. Between the trimmed V and J ends, which lost 5 bases and 5 bases, there was a span of 18 bases. CDR3 sequence: CASGPPRGGVTEAFF. CDR3 nucleotides: TGTGCTAGTGGTCCCCCACGGGGGGGAGTTACTGAAGCTTTCTTT.

The count of this clone is one. This chain connects TRBV4-1 to TRBJ2-3; D possibly matches TRBD1 or TRBD2 (5 bases each). The CDR3 loop spans 16 amino acids. Trimming cost V 1 base and J 6 bases, with 17 bases left between them. Germline CDR1 MGHRA, CDR2 YSYEKL. CDR3 residues: CASSQVRDRFWDTQYF. CDR3 DNA: TGCGCCAGCAGCCAAGTCAGGGACCGTTTTTGGGATACGCAGTATTTT.